Listed below are T cell receptor beta chains from one sample, sequenced in a study of T cell repertoires in aging, cancer and after chemotherapy. Using its own MiXCR run on the multiplex PCR reads, TCRdb lists one record per CDR3 protein. Here the sample spans about 3,200 distinct CDR3 sequences, 20% to 25% being singletons. The sequencing input was blood. All receptors come from a human donor with a blood cancer. Each CDR3 is given with its conserved first and last residue. Where a row states a size, it is once, few, many or the class of an expanded clone; other rows omit it.

few	TRBV7-3	CASSLGRISSTDTQYF
.	TRBV19	CASSIGGTDTQYF
.	TRBV24-1	CATSARGELFF
.	TRBV20-1	CSARGEQDVLAQHF
few	TRBV14	CASSPAVGALNEKLFF
medium-sized	TRBV6-1	CASSEQPRPPEAFF
.	TRBV20-1	CSARASAWGTDTQYF
medium-sized	TRBV6-5	CASSRTNRNTEAFF
few	TRBV11-2	CASSLDWDTSTDTQYF
.	TRBV28	CASSFPRTGGTRTGELFF
.	TRBV6-5	CARTSRELNEKLFF
once	TRBV7-6	CASSLRGAETQYF
.	TRBV4-2	CASSHSAGVNYGYTF
.	TRBV7-4	CASSRQGAQGRELFF
.	TRBV12-3/TRBV12-4	CASSSRDPRYEQFF
.	TRBV19	CASSTTGDGSYEQYF
medium-sized	TRBV15	CATSRDRGVLQYF
medium-sized	TRBV6-5	CASSYSGQVYEQYF
.	TRBV5-1	CASSLGQGRYEQYF
medium-sized	TRBV15	CATRGLASTDTQYF
few	TRBV12-3/TRBV12-4	CASSAGVSDTEAFF
few	TRBV30	CAWRAGHEGWQYF
.	TRBV20-1	CSARVGTGGITEAFF
medium-sized	TRBV30	CAWRRQGGTDTQYF
medium-sized	TRBV11-3	CASSFMGTTEAFF
.	TRBV28	CASLGLAGGGDTQYF
medium-sized	TRBV12-3/TRBV12-4	CASSPWEASSYNEQFF
.	TRBV6-4	CASKNYVLGKRLDSGNTIYF
.	TRBV5-6	CASSLLDTMNTEAFF
medium-sized	TRBV12-3/TRBV12-4	CASSGRHSGQQETQYF
medium-sized	TRBV19	CASSVREVPTNEKLFF
.	TRBV19	CASSPGTGNSHEQYF
few	TRBV24-1	CATSDLGAGVLSEQFF
medium-sized	TRBV5-6	CASSSEWGRETQYF
medium-sized	TRBV27	CATTGPGDNYGYTF
hyperexpanded	TRBV19	CASSIKEFGELFF
medium-sized	TRBV28	CASQLGGELFF
few	TRBV28	CASSSAGANTGELFF
few	TRBV20-1	CSADGGVEAKNIQYF
medium-sized	TRBV18	CASSIRPEADEQFF
medium-sized	TRBV15	CATSRGGRANEQFF
medium-sized	TRBV6-1	CASRRQQTRRGYTF
.	TRBV6-1	CASRTGGQVGLNYGYTF
medium-sized	TRBV19	CASRNDRSPHSPLHF
.	TRBV6-2/TRBV6-3	CASSFSTGNSNQPQHF
few	TRBV20-1	CSAGAGGNADTQYF
medium-sized	TRBV7-2	CASSAGPIQETQYF
few	TRBV20-1	CSASHPTGLIPYNEQFF
.	TRBV28	CASSLQVAGGGEQYF
medium-sized	TRBV11-3	CASSFGNRGRNHF
few	TRBV12-3/TRBV12-4	CASSLGSQPQHF
medium-sized	TRBV5-1	CASAEVLQNEQYF
medium-sized	TRBV6-1	CASSEARDRGLQETQYF
medium-sized	TRBV19	CASSMGGLQETQYF
few	TRBV7-2	CASSSDYSGETQYF
.	TRBV5-5	CAITYTGLGYEQYF
.	TRBV4-3	CASSRNTMGEGQEQYF
.	TRBV28	CASSLWAGGANVLTF